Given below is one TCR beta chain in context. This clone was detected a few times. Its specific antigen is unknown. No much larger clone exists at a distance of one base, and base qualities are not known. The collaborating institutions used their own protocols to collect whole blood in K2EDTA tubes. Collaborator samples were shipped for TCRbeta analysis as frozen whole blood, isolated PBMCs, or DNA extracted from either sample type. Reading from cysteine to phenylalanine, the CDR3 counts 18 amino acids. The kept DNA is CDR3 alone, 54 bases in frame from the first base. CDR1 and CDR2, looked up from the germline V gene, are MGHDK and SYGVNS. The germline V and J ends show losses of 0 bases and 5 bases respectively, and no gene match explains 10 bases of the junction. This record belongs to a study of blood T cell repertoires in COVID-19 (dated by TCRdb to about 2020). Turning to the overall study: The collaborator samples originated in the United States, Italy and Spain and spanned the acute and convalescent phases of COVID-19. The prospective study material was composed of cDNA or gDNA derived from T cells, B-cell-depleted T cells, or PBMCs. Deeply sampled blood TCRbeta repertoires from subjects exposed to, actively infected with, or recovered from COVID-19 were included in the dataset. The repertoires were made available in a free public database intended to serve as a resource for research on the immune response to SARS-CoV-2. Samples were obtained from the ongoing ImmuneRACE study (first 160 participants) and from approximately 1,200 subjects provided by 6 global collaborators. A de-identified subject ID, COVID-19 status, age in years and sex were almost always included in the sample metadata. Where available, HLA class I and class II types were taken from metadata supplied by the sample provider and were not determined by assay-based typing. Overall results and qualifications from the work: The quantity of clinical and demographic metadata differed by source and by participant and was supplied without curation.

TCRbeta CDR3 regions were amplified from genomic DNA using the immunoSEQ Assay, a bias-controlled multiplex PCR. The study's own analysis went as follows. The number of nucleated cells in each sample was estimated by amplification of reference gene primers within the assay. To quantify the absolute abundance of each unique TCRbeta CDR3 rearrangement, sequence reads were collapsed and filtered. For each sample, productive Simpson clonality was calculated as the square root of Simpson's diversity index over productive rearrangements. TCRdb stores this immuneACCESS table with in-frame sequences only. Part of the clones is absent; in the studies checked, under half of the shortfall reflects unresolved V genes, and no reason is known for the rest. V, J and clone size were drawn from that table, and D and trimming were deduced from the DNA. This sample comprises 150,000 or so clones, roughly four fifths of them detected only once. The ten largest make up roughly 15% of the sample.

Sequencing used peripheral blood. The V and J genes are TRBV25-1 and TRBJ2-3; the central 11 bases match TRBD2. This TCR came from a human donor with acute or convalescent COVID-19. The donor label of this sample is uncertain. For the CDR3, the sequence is CASSEYRGSGGVRDTQYF. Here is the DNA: TGTGCCAGCAGTGAATATAGAGGTAGCGGGGGGGTCCGAGATACGCAGTATTTT.